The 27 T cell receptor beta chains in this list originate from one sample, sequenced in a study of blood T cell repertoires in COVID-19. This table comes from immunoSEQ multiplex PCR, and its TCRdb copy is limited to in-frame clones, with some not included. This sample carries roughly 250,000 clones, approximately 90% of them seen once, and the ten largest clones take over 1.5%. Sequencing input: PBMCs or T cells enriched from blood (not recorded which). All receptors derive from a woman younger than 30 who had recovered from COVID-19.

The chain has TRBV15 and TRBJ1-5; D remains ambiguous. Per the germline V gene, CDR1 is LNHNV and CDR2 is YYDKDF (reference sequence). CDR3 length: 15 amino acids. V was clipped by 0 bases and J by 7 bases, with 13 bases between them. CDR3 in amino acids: CATSRDLSGSQPQHF. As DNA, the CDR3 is TGTGCCACCAGCAGAGATCTTTCAGGAAGCCAGCCCCAGCATTTT.

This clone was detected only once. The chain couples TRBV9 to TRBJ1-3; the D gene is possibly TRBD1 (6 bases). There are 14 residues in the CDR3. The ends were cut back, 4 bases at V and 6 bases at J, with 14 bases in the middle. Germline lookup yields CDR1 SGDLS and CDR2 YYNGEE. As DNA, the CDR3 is TGTGCCAGCAGCCCCGGGGGGGCAGAAAACACCATATATTTT. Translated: CASSPGGAENTIYF. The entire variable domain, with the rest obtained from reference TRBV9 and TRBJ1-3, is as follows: DSGVTQTPKHLITATGQRVTLRCSPRSGDLSVYWYQQSLDQGLQFLIQYYNGEERAKGNILERFSAQQFPDLHSELNLSSLELGDSALYFCASSPGGAENTIYFGEGSWLTVV.

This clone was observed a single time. The CDR3 loop reads CSASLGSGQFF. CDR3 bases: TGCAGTGCTAGTTTGGGGAGTGGGCAGTTCTTC. The chain links TRBV20-1 to TRBJ2-1; possible D gene TRBD2, 5 bases. This CDR3 comprises 11 residues. Between the trimmed V and J ends, which lost 3 bases and 12 bases, there was a span of 12 bases. In germline, CDR1 is DFQATT, CDR2 SNEGSKA (reference sequence).

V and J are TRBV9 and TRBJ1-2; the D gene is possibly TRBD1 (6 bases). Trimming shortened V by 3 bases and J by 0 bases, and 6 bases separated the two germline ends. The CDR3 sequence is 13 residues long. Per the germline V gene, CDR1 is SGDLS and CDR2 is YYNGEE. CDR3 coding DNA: TGTGCCAGCAGCGGGACAGCTAACTATGGCTACACCTTC. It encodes CASSGTANYGYTF.

Here the CDR3 DNA reads TGTGCCAGCAGTTACAGGGGTGGCTATGGCTACACCTTC. Translated: CASSYRGGYGYTF. This rearrangement joins TRBV6-2 or TRBV6-3 to TRBJ1-2, with a possible D match to TRBD1 (5 bases). Germline V gene sequence: CDR1 MNHEY, CDR2 SVGEGT. The CDR3 is made up of 13 amino acids. Trimming took 2 bases from V and 4 from J, leaving 8 bases between them.

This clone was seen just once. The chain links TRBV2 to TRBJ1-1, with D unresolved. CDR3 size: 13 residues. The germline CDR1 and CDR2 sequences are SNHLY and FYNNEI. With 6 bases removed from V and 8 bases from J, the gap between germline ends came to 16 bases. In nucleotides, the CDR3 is TGTGCCAGCAGGATTGGGCTTTTGGCAGAAGCTTTCTTT. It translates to CASRIGLLAEAFF.

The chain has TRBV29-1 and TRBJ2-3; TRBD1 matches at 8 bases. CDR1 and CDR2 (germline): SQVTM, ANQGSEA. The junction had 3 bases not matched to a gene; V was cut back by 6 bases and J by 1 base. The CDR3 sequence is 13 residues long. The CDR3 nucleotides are TGCAGCGTGACAGGGGAACGCACAGATACGCAGTATTTT. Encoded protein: CSVTGERTDTQYF.

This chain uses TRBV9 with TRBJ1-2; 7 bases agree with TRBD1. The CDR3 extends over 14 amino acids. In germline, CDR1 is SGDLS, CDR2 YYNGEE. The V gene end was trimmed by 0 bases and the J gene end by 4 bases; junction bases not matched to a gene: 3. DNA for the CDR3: TGTGCCAGCAGCGTAGAGGCAGGGGGCTATGGCTACACCTTC. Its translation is CASSVEAGGYGYTF.

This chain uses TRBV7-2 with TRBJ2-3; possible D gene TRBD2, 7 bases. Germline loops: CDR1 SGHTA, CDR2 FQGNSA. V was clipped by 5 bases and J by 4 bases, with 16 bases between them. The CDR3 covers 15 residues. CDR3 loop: CASSPWGGPADTQYF. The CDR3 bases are TGTGCCAGCAGCCCCTGGGGGGGGCCGGCAGATACGCAGTATTTT. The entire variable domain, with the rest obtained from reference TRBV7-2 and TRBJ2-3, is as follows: GAGVSQSPSNKVTEKGKDVELRCDPISGHTALYWYRQSLGQGLEFLIYFQGNSAPDKSGLPSDRFSAERTGGSVSTLTIQRTQQEDSAVYLCASSPWGGPADTQYFGPGTRLTVL.

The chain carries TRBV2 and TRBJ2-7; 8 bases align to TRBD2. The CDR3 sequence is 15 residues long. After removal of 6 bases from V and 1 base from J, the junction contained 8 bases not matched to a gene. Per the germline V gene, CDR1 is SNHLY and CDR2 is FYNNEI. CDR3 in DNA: TGTGCCAGCAGCCTAGACCGGGGGGGGTCCTACGAGCAGTACTTC. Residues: CASSLDRGGSYEQYF.

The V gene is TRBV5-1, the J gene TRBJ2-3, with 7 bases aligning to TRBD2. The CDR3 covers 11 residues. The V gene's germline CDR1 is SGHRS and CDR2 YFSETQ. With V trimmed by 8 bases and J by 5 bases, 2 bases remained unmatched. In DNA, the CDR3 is TGCGCCAGTTTAGCGGGAGATACGCAGTATTTT. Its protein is CASLAGDTQYF.

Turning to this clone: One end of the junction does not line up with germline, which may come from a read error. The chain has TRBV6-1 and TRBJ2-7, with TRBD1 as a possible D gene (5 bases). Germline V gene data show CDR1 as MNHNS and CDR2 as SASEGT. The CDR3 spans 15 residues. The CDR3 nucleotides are TGTGCCAGCATTGAAGGGGCCACTGAAATCTTCGAGCAGTACTTC. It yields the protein CASIEGATEIFEQYF.

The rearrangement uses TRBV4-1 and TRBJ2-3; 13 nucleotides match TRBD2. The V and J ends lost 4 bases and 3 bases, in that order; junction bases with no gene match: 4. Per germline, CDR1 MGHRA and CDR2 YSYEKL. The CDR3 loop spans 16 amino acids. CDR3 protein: CASSRKTSGRTDTQYF. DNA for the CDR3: TGCGCCAGCAGCCGCAAGACTAGCGGGAGGACAGATACGCAGTATTTT.

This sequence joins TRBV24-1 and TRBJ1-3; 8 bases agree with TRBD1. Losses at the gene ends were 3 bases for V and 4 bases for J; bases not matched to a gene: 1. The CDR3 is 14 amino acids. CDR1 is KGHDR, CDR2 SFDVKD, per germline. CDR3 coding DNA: TGTGCCACCAGTGATGGGACAGGAGGAAACACCATATATTTT. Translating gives CATSDGTGGNTIYF.

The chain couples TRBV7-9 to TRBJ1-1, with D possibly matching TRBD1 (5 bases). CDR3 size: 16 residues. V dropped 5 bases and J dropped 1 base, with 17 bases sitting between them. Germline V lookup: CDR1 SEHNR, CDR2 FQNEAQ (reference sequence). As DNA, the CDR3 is TGTGCCAGCAGCCCCCAACCGACAGTAAAGAACACTGAAGCTTTCTTT. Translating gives CASSPQPTVKNTEAFF.

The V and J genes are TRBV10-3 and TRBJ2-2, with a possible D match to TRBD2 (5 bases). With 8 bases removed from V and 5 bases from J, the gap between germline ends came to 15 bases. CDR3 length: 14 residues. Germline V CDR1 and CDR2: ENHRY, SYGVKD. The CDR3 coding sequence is TGTGCCATCCAAGAGGGAGTTGATACCGGGGAGCTGTTTTTT. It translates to CAIQEGVDTGELFF.

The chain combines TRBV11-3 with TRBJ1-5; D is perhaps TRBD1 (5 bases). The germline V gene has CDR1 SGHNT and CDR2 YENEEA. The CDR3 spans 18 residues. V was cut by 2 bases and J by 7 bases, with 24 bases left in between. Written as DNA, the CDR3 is TGTGCCAGCAGCTTAAAGGTCCCGGCAGGGCGTTCCGGCCAGCCCCAGCATTTT. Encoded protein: CASSLKVPAGRSGQPQHF.

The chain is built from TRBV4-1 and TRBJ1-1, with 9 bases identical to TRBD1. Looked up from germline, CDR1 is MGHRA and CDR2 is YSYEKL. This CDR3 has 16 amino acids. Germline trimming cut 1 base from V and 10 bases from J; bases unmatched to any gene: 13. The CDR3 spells CASSQGREQGQGRAFF. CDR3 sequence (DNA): TGCGCCAGCAGCCAAGGGCGAGAACAGGGACAGGGTAGAGCTTTCTTT.

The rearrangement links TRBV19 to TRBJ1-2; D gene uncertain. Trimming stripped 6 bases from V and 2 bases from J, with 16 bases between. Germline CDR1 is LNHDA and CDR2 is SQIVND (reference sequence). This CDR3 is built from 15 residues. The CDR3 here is CASSHPASGNYGYTF. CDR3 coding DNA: TGTGCCAGTAGCCACCCGGCTTCGGGGAACTATGGCTACACCTTC.

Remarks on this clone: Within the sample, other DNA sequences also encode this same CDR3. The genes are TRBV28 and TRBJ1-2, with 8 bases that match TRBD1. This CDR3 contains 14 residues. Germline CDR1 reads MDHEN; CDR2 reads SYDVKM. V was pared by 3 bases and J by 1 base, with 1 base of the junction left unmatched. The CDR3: CASSFGQGNYGYTF. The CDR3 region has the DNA TGTGCCAGCAGTTTCGGACAGGGTAACTATGGCTACACCTTC.

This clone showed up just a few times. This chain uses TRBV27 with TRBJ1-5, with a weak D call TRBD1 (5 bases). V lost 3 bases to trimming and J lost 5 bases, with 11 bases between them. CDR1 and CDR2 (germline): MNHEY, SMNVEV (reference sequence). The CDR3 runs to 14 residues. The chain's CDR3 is CASSFGGWDQPQHF. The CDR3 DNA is TGTGCCAGCAGTTTCGGGGGTTGGGATCAGCCCCAGCATTTT.

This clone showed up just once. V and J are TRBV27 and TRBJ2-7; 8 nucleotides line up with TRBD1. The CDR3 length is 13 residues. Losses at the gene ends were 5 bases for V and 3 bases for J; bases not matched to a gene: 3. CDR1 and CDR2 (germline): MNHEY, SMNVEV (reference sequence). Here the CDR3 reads CASSDGQGYEQYF. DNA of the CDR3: TGTGCCAGCAGTGACGGACAGGGCTACGAGCAGTACTTC.

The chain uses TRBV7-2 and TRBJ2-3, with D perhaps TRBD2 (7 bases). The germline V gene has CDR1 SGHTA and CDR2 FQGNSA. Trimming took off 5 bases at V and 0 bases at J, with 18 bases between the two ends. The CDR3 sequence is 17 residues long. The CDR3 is CASSLRRGGPSTDTQYF. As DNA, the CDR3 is TGTGCCAGCAGCCTCCGGAGGGGGGGCCCGAGCACAGATACGCAGTATTTT.

CDR3 DNA sequence: TGTGCAAGTCGCTTAACTGCTTGGACAGGGGGTGACGAGCAGTACTTC. Translated, it gives CASRLTAWTGGDEQYF. The J gene is TRBJ2-7, the V gene TRBV12-2; no check of the table's D call, TRBD1, against the DNA was made. TRBV12-2 is designated a pseudogene. The CDR3 covers 16 residues.

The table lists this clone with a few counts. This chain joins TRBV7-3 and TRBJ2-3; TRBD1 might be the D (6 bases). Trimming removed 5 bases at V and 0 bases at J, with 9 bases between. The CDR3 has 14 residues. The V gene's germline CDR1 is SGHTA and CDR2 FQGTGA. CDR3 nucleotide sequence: TGTGCCAGCAGCGCGACAGGTAGCACAGATACGCAGTATTTT. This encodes CASSATGSTDTQYF.

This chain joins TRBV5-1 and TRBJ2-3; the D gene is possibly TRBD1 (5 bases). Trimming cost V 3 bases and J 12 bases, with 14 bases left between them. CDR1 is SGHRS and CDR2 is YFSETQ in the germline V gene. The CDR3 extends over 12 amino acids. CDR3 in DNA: TGCGCCAGCAGCTCTTCGGGCAGGGTACAGTATTTT. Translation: CASSSSGRVQYF. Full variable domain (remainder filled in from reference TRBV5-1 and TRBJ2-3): KAGVTQTPRYLIKTRGQQVTLSCSPISGHRSVSWYQQTPGQGLQFLFEYFSETQRNKGNFPGRFSGRQFSNSRSEMNVSTLELGDSALYLCASSSSGRVQYFGPGTRLTVL.

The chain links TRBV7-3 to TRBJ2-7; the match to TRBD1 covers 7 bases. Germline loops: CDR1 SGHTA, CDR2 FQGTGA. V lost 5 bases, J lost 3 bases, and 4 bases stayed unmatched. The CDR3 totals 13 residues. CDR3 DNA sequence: TGTGCCAGCAGCCGGAGACAGGGCTACGAGCAGTACTTC. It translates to CASSRRQGYEQYF.